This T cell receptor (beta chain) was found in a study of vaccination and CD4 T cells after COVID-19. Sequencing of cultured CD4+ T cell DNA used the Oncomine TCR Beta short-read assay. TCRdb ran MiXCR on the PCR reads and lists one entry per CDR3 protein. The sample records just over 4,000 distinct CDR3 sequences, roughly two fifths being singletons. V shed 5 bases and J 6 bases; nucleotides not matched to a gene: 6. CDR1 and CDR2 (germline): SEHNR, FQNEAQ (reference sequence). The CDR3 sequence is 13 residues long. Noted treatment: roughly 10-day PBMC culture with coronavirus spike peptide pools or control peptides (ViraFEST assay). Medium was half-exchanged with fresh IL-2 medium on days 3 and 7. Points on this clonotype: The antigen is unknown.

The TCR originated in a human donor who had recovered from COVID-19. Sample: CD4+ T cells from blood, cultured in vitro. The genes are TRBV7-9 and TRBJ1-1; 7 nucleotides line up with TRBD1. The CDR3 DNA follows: TGTGCCAGCAGCCGGGACAGTGCGGCTGAAGCTTTCTTT. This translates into CASSRDSAAEAFF.